The rows below give T cell receptor beta chains drawn from one sample of a study of shared clonotypes between healthy human individuals. Produced via immunoSEQ multiplex PCR; TCRdb's table is partial and in-frame only. Counted here are about 980,000 clones, over 60% occurring once; the ten biggest clones make up over 1.3%. The source material was memory CD4+ T cells sorted from blood. The receptors originated from a man aged 18-30 years in good health. CDR3s include the opening cysteine and the closing phenylalanine or tryptophan. A D gene is named only where the DNA matches it firmly. Clone size appears in some rows only: once, few, many, or a class for an expanded clone.

clone size,J gene,D gene,V gene,CDR3 DNA,CDR3 protein
.,TRBJ1-3,.,TRBV7-2,TGTGCCAGCAGCTTTAGGCCGACGGCCTCTGGAAACACCATATATTTT,CASSFRPTASGNTIYF
.,TRBJ2-1,.,TRBV5-1,TGCGCCAGCAGCCCTCCTACGGGGGCTGACAGTGAGCAGTTCTTC,CASSPPTGADSEQFF
.,TRBJ1-1,.,TRBV5-5,TGTGCCAGCAGCTACCAGGGGCCTTCTGAAGCTTTCTTT,CASSYQGPSEAFF
once,TRBJ2-3,.,TRBV5-1,TGCGCCAGCAGCCCGTACTCCTCGGGGGCCACAGATACGCAGTATTTT,CASSPYSSGATDTQYF
.,TRBJ2-7,.,TRBV10-1,TGCGCCAGCAGCCCCACAGGGTTTGGTGTCGAGCAGTACTTC,CASSPTGFGVEQYF
.,TRBJ2-3,TRBD2,TRBV4-2,TGTGCCAGCAGCCGGACTAGCGGGACAACATCAGATACGCAGTATTTT,CASSRTSGTTSDTQYF
many,TRBJ1-6,.,TRBV6-1,TGTGCCAGCAGTGAACTTGGGAATTCACCCCTCCACTTT,CASSELGNSPLHF
.,TRBJ2-7,TRBD1,TRBV30,TGTGCCTGGAGTATACCGGGACAGGGGAAATACGAGCAGTACTTC,CAWSIPGQGKYEQYF
.,TRBJ1-3,TRBD1,TRBV11-2,TGTGCCAGCAGCCCGACCGACAGGGTGGTAGGAAACACCATATATTTT,CASSPTDRVVGNTIYF
once,TRBJ1-5,.,TRBV28,TGTGCCAGCAGTTTATCGGCCGGGGGGGAAGGCCAGCCCCAGCATTTT,CASSLSAGGEGQPQHF
.,TRBJ2-7,.,TRBV5-1,TGCGCCAGCAGCCCGACAGCTCAGTTTAACTCCTACGAGCAGTACTTC,CASSPTAQFNSYEQYF
.,TRBJ2-7,.,TRBV7-2,TGTGCCAGCAGCTTACAGGGTGGTCTCCACGAGCAGTACTTC,CASSLQGGLHEQYF
few,TRBJ1-2,TRBD1,TRBV29-1,TGCAGCGTACGACAGGGTCCGGGCTACACCTTC,CSVRQGPGYTF
few,TRBJ1-5,TRBD1,TRBV5-1,TGCGCCAGCAGCCCTAGGGGGCTCCCCAATCAGCCCCAGCATTTT,CASSPRGLPNQPQHF
.,TRBJ1-2,TRBD1,TRBV5-4,TGTGCCAGCAGCCTACCGGGACAGCGTACTAACTATGGCTACACCTTC,CASSLPGQRTNYGYTF
.,TRBJ1-5,.,TRBV18,TGTGCCAGCTCACCTATAAGCAATCAGCCCCAGCATTTT,CASSPISNQPQHF
.,TRBJ1-2,TRBD1,TRBV5-1,TGCGCCAGCAGCATACCAGGACAGGCTAACTATGGCTACACCTTC,CASSIPGQANYGYTF
.,TRBJ1-5,.,TRBV7-8,TGTGCCAGCAGCCTCGAGCAGGGCAGGGCCCAGCATTTT,CASSLEQGRAQHF
.,TRBJ2-2,TRBD2,TRBV7-2,TGTGCCAGCACCGTAGCGGGAATAAACACCGGGGAGCTGTTTTTT,CASTVAGINTGELFF
.,TRBJ2-2,TRBD2,TRBV10-1,TGCGCCAGCAGTCAGGGACTAGCGGGAGTTAACGGGGAGCTGTTTTTT,CASSQGLAGVNGELFF
.,TRBJ1-6,.,TRBV4-3,TGCGCCAGCAGCCAAGATAGTAGCACCCTGGGTTCACCCCTCCACTTT,CASSQDSSTLGSPLHF
.,TRBJ2-7,.,TRBV18,TGTGCCAGCTCGGACAGAAACTCCTACGAGCAGTACTTC,CASSDRNSYEQYF
few,TRBJ2-7,.,TRBV11-2,TGTGCCAGCAGCTTAGTCGTCGGGGACTGGAGCTACGAGCAGTACTTC,CASSLVVGDWSYEQYF
.,TRBJ2-2,.,TRBV2,TGTGCCAGCAGTGATGAGTGGACCGGGGAGCTGTTTTTT,CASSDEWTGELFF
once,TRBJ2-5,.,TRBV6-1,TGTGCCAGCAGTGGTACAGGGCGGGGAATCTACTTC,CASSGTGRGIYF
.,TRBJ2-7,TRBD1,TRBV25-1,TGTGCCAGCAGTGCTCAGACAGGGGGCCCTTACGAGCAGTACTTC,CASSAQTGGPYEQYF
.,TRBJ2-5,TRBD2,TRBV5-1,TGCGCCAGCAGCCCCCGTGAAAGCGGGGGGCCTAACCAGTACTTC,CASSPRESGGPNQYF
once,TRBJ2-1,TRBD2,TRBV7-8,TGTGCCAGCAGCTTATTCGGGGGGTCTAGCTCCTACAATGAGCAGTTCTTC,CASSLFGGSSSYNEQFF
.,TRBJ1-6,TRBD1,TRBV11-2,TGTGCCAGCAGTTTACAGGGGGCAAATTCACCCCTCCACTTT,CASSLQGANSPLHF
.,TRBJ1-1,.,TRBV19,TGTGCCAGTAGTGAGCAGAGAGGGACTGAAGCTTTCTTT,CASSEQRGTEAFF
.,TRBJ2-5,TRBD1,TRBV9,TGTGCCAGCAGCGTAGGGTTAATGGACAGGAACCAAGAGACCCAGTACTTC,CASSVGLMDRNQETQYF
.,TRBJ2-1,.,TRBV10-2,TGCGCCACCAGGGGGGGGATGAACAATGAGCAGTTCTTC,CATRGGMNNEQFF
.,TRBJ1-1,.,TRBV9,TGTGCCAGCAGCGCCTGGCTTGGGGACACTGAAGCTTTCTTT,CASSAWLGDTEAFF
many,TRBJ1-1,.,TRBV10-2,TGCGCCAGCATTGGGCGCACTGAAGCTTTCTTT,CASIGRTEAFF
.,TRBJ2-7,.,TRBV6-5,TGTGCCAGCAGTTACTCACCTCCAGGGGTCGGAGACGAGCAGTACTTC,CASSYSPPGVGDEQYF
once,TRBJ2-2,.,TRBV19,TGTGCCAGTAGTCCTCCTAGGGGACTCTTAACCGGGGAGCTGTTTTTT,CASSPPRGLLTGELFF
.,TRBJ2-7,.,TRBV20-1,TGCAGTGCCCTAGAAACATACGAGCAGTACTTC,CSALETYEQYF
few,TRBJ1-1,.,TRBV6-6,TGTGCCAGCAGCCGGGGCTCTGCTGAAGCTTTCTTT,CASSRGSAEAFF
.,TRBJ1-6,.,TRBV30,TGTGCCTGGAGTGGGGGGCACTCAACGAATTCACCCCTCCACTTT,CAWSGGHSTNSPLHF
few,TRBJ1-1,.,TRBV5-1,TGCGCCAGCAGCTTGACCCAGGGTGGGGGGTACACTGAAGCTTTCTTT,CASSLTQGGGYTEAFF
.,TRBJ2-1,.,TRBV7-7,TGTGCTAGCAGCTTAGCGTTTTACAATGAGCAGTTCTTC,CASSLAFYNEQFF